The 31 T cell receptor beta chains reported below all come from one sample, sequenced in a study of OX40 agonist ivuxolimab in advanced cancers. Clones were sequenced by immunoSEQ multiplex PCR, and TCRdb holds only the in-frame ones, with some missing. The sample has about 37,000 clones, about 85% seen once. Specimen: CD4+ or CD8+ T cells sorted from blood, collected in a trial of the OX40 agonist ivuxolimab. All receptors come from an adult with an advanced solid tumor such as melanoma, head and neck, liver or kidney cancer.

The chain has TRBV2 and TRBJ2-5, with TRBD2 as a possible D gene (5 bases). Judging by the DNA end, TRBJ2-7 fits better; the J call may be wrong. This CDR3 comprises 14 residues. CDR1 is SNHLY, CDR2 FYNNEI, per germline. The chain's CDR3 is CASNEYTRDYEQYF. The CDR3 coding sequence is TGTGCCAGCAATGAGTATACGAGGGACTACGAGCAGTACTTC.

The chain has TRBV4-1 and TRBJ1-5; TRBD1 aligns across 7 bases. The CDR3 sequence is 19 residues long. Germline V gene lookup returns CDR1 MGHRA and CDR2 YSYEKL. V shed 1 base and J 0 bases; nucleotides not matched to a gene: 12. This CDR3 reads CASSQARYDRARSNQPQHF. CDR3 in DNA: TGCGCCAGCAGCCAAGCCAGGTACGACAGGGCGCGTAGCAATCAGCCCCAGCATTTT.

The chain recombines TRBV7-8 with TRBJ2-7; D is unclear. The CDR3 is made up of 14 amino acids. The V gene lost 1 base and the J gene lost 3 bases, with 10 bases spanning the gap. Per germline, CDR1 SGHVS and CDR2 FQNEAQ. The DNA for the CDR3 is TGTGCCAGCAGCTTAGAGGTACAGAACTACGAGCAGTACTTC. It translates to CASSLEVQNYEQYF.

CDR3 nucleotide sequence: TGTGCCAGCAGCGATACAGGGGGCCGCAATCAGCCCCAGCATTTT. It specifies CASSDTGGRNQPQHF. The gene calls are TRBV6-1 and TRBJ1-5, with 9 bases fitting TRBD1. The CDR3 is 15 residues long. Germline CDR1 and CDR2: MNHNS and SASEGT. With 6 bases clipped from V and 2 bases from J, the junction kept 5 bases outside the gene matches.

The chain joins TRBV7-9 to TRBJ2-1, with 7 positions matching TRBD1. From germline, CDR1 is SEHNR and CDR2 FQNEAQ (reference sequence). The CDR3 has 15 residues. V lost 4 bases, J lost 6 bases, and 9 bases stayed unmatched. The CDR3 nucleotides read TGTGCCAGCAGCTCGTACAGGGGTCTGATCAATGAGCAGTTCTTC. Encoded protein: CASSSYRGLINEQFF.

This clone was counted once. The chain joins TRBV18 to TRBJ1-4; 7 bases fit TRBD1. This CDR3 has 15 residues. J lost 4 bases, V lost 5 bases, and 7 bases had no gene match. Germline V lookup: CDR1 KGHSH, CDR2 LQKENI. This chain's CDR3 is CASSVTGALNEKLFF. The CDR3, as DNA: TGTGCCAGCTCAGTCACAGGGGCGCTTAATGAAAAACTGTTTTTT.

J is TRBJ1-5 and V is TRBV13, with 8 bases identical to TRBD1. CDR1 is PRHDT, CDR2 FYEKMQ, per germline (reference sequence). The junction had 18 bases not matched to a gene; V was cut back by 5 bases and J by 3 bases. This CDR3 spans 19 amino acids. Here the CDR3 reads CASSPKPPARQGSNQPQHF. DNA for the CDR3: TGTGCCAGCAGCCCGAAGCCCCCCGCGCGACAGGGGTCCAATCAGCCCCAGCATTTT.

V gene TRBV7-2 combines with J gene TRBJ2-7; D is ambiguous. The CDR3 loop spans 14 amino acids. Trimming stripped 3 bases from V and 0 bases from J, with 9 bases between. Germline V gives CDR1 SGHTA, CDR2 FQGNSA. The CDR3 bases are TGTGCCAGCAGCTTGGGCCCGAGCTCCTACGAGCAGTACTTC. This gives the protein CASSLGPSSYEQYF.

The rearrangement uses TRBV14 and TRBJ2-5; 8 bases match TRBD2. The germline gives CDR1 SGHDN, CDR2 FVKESK. The V gene end was trimmed by 5 bases and the J gene end by 7 bases; junction bases not matched to a gene: 12. This CDR3 comprises 15 residues. CDR3 in amino acids: CASSDLAGTRWTQYF. The CDR3 bases are TGTGCCAGCAGCGATTTAGCGGGGACTCGTTGGACCCAGTACTTC.

The chain links TRBV5-8 to TRBJ2-5; 9 bases align to TRBD1. The ends lost 0 bases at V and 3 bases at J; junction bases unmatched: 9. The CDR3 is 17 amino acids. CDR1 SGHTS and CDR2 YDEGEE come from the germline V gene. The CDR3 protein is CASSLEGQGLNKETQYF. In DNA form, the CDR3 reads TGTGCCAGCAGCTTGGAGGGACAGGGCCTGAACAAAGAGACCCAGTACTTC.

The chain employs TRBV5-1 and TRBJ1-2, with D perhaps TRBD1 (6 bases). The germline V and J ends were trimmed by 0 bases and 5 bases, with 17 bases remaining between them. CDR1 SGHRS and CDR2 YFSETQ come from the germline V gene. This CDR3 region has 16 residues. The CDR3 region is CASSLDYREPTYGYTF. Here the CDR3 DNA reads TGCGCCAGCAGCTTGGATTACAGGGAGCCGACTTATGGCTACACCTTC.

There are a few counts of this clone. The J gene is TRBJ2-5, the V gene TRBV2; TRBD2 agrees at 7 bases. Trimming cost V 6 bases and J 5 bases; bases outside gene matches: 9. From germline, CDR1 is SNHLY and CDR2 FYNNEI. The CDR3 sequence is 14 residues long. CDR3 in DNA: TGTGCCAGCAGGTCGGGTAGCGGGTTGGAGACCCAGTACTTC. It specifies CASRSGSGLETQYF.

The chain joins TRBV7-8 to TRBJ2-7; 13 bases fit TRBD2. This CDR3 is 16 amino acids long. CDR1 and CDR2 from the germline V gene are SGHVS and FQNEAQ. Trimming removed 5 bases from V and 4 bases from J; junction bases left unmatched: 8. The CDR3 is CASSHATSGGFYEQYF. In nucleotides, the CDR3 is TGTGCCAGCAGCCACGCGACTAGCGGGGGGTTTTACGAGCAGTACTTC. The whole variable domain, remainder taken from reference TRBV7-8 and TRBJ2-7, is GAGVSQSPRYKVAKRGQDVALRCDPISGHVSLFWYQQALGQGPEFLTYFQNEAQLDKSGLPSDRFFAERPEGSVSTLKIQRTQQEDSAVYLCASSHATSGGFYEQYFGPGTRLTVT.

This clone was detected only a few times. V gene TRBV2 combines with J gene TRBJ1-5; D unresolved. The V gene lost 0 bases and the J gene lost 2 bases, with 5 bases spanning the gap. CDR3 length: 14 residues. The germline V gene encodes CDR1 SNHLY and CDR2 FYNNEI. CDR3 sequence: CASSEAEGNQPQHF. CDR3 coding DNA: TGTGCCAGCAGTGAAGCCGAGGGCAATCAGCCCCAGCATTTT.

The chain links TRBV4-2 to TRBJ2-1; D perhaps matches TRBD2 (6 bases). The length of the CDR3 is 13 residues. Germline values: CDR1 LGHNA, CDR2 YNFKEQ. V was clipped by 0 bases and J by 9 bases, with 9 bases between them. CDR3 in amino acids: CASSQDEGGEQFF. CDR3 coding DNA: TGTGCCAGCAGCCAAGACGAGGGAGGTGAGCAGTTCTTC.

The V and J genes are TRBV6-5 and TRBJ2-2; the D is unclear. The V end lost 5 bases, the J end lost 2 bases, and 0 bases lay between the germline ends. In germline, CDR1 is MNHEY, CDR2 SVGAGI. This CDR3 has 11 amino acids. Here the CDR3 DNA reads TGTGCCAGCAGTAACACCGGGGAGCTGTTTTTT. It specifies CASSNTGELFF.

The rearrangement links TRBV5-1 to TRBJ2-3; TRBD2 matches 7 bases. The V segment lost 3 bases and the J segment 1 base; nucleotides outside the gene matches: 8. This CDR3 comprises 16 residues. Germline CDR1 reads SGHRS; CDR2 reads YFSETQ. CDR3 bases: TGCGCCAGCAGCTATTCCAGTGGGGGGGGCACAGATACGCAGTATTTT. Translation: CASSYSSGGGTDTQYF. The entire variable domain, with the rest obtained from reference TRBV5-1 and TRBJ2-3, is as follows: KAGVTQTPRYLIKTRGQQVTLSCSPISGHRSVSWYQQTPGQGLQFLFEYFSETQRNKGNFPGRFSGRQFSNSRSEMNVSTLELGDSALYLCASSYSSGGGTDTQYFGPGTRLTVL.

J is TRBJ1-1 and V is TRBV5-1; a possible D gene is TRBD1 (6 bases). Trimming left V 4 bases short and J 3 bases short, with 13 bases between. CDR3 length: 14 amino acids. The V gene's germline CDR1 is SGHRS and CDR2 YFSETQ. CDR3 loop: CASSSARGDTEAFF. The CDR3 bases are TGCGCCAGCAGCAGTGCTAGGGGGGACACTGAAGCTTTCTTT.

The J gene is TRBJ1-6, the V gene TRBV5-1; TRBD1 matches at 10 bases. Germline V gives CDR1 SGHRS, CDR2 YFSETQ. V lost 4 bases and J lost 7; bases outside the gene matches: 14. This CDR3 comprises 18 residues. The CDR3 is CASSQFSDPGQGNSPLHF. For the CDR3, the DNA is TGCGCCAGCAGCCAATTCTCAGATCCGGGACAGGGGAATTCACCCCTCCACTTT.

This chain uses TRBV7-3 with TRBJ2-1; unclear D gene. CDR1 SGHTA and CDR2 FQGTGA come from the germline V gene. V lost 5 bases and J 2 bases, leaving 7 bases between the germline ends. The CDR3 consists of 13 residues. CDR3 nucleotides: TGTGCCAGCAGCCTTGCGGCCTACAATGAGCAGTTCTTC. As protein: CASSLAAYNEQFF. The full variable domain, completed using reference TRBV7-3 and TRBJ2-1, is GAGVSQTPSNKVTEKGKYVELRCDPISGHTALYWYRQSLGQGPEFLIYFQGTGAADDSGLPNDRFFAVRPEGSVSTLKIQRTERGDSAVYLCASSLAAYNEQFFGPGTRLTVL.

The chain couples TRBV28 to TRBJ1-4; 7 positions match TRBD1. Trimming at V came to 2 bases and at J to 8 bases, leaving 11 bases not matched to a gene. Germline V CDR1 and CDR2: MDHEN, SYDVKM. The CDR3 has 16 residues. CDR3 bases: TGTGCCAGCAGTTTAGGCCAGACAGGGAGGAGGGAAAAACTGTTTTTT. Translating gives CASSLGQTGRREKLFF.

The V gene is TRBV10-1, the J gene TRBJ2-1; TRBD2 agrees at 11 bases. Losses at the gene ends were 10 bases for V and 0 bases for J; bases not matched to a gene: 8. Per germline, CDR1 WNHNN and CDR2 SYGVQD (reference sequence). The CDR3 length is 16 residues. The CDR3 reads CATHPTSGSSYNEQFF. The CDR3, as DNA: TGCGCCACACATCCTACTAGCGGGAGCTCCTACAATGAGCAGTTCTTC.

The chain employs TRBV11-2 and TRBJ2-7; D remains ambiguous. The CDR3 covers 15 residues. Trimming took off 0 bases at V and 3 bases at J, with 12 bases between the two ends. Per germline, CDR1 SGHAT and CDR2 FQNNGV. The CDR3 region is CASSLEYQGNYEQYF. CDR3 bases: TGTGCCAGCAGCTTAGAGTACCAAGGTAACTACGAGCAGTACTTC. Drawing the rest from reference TRBV11-2 and TRBJ2-7, the complete variable domain is EAGVAQSPRYKIIEKRQSVAFWCNPISGHATLYWYQQILGQGPKLLIQFQNNGVVDDSQLPKDRFSAERLKGVDSTLKIQPAKLEDSAVYLCASSLEYQGNYEQYFGPGTRLTVT.

The chain is built from TRBV28 and TRBJ2-2; TRBD2 agrees at 7 bases. The germline V gene encodes CDR1 MDHEN and CDR2 SYDVKM. J gave up 0 bases and V 7 bases, and 5 bases lay outside the gene matches. This CDR3 spans 15 amino acids. The CDR3 reads CASIGSGANTGELFF. CDR3 in DNA: TGTGCCAGCATAGGGAGCGGGGCGAACACCGGGGAGCTGTTTTTT.

This clone was detected only a few times. The chain is built from TRBV7-8 and TRBJ1-6, with D unresolved. CDR3 size: 16 residues. V lost 5 bases and J 8 bases, leaving 19 bases between the germline ends. Germline-derived CDR1 and CDR2 are SGHVS and FQNEAQ. The CDR3 is CASSLVGRAGDSPLHF. The CDR3 DNA reads as TGTGCCAGCAGCCTAGTGGGGAGAGCCGGCGATTCACCCCTCCACTTT. The full variable domain, its missing parts supplied by reference TRBV7-8 and TRBJ1-6, is GAGVSQSPRYKVAKRGQDVALRCDPISGHVSLFWYQQALGQGPEFLTYFQNEAQLDKSGLPSDRFFAERPEGSVSTLKIQRTQQEDSAVYLCASSLVGRAGDSPLHFGNGTRLTVT.

This chain uses TRBV5-4 with TRBJ2-7; 7 bases are a match to TRBD1. The V gene end was trimmed by 4 bases and the J gene end by 1 base; junction bases not matched to a gene: 8. The CDR3 runs 15 residues. Germline CDR1 SGHNT, CDR2 YYREEE (reference sequence). CDR3 coding DNA: TGTGCCAGCAGCCCGGAACAGGGGCCTTCCTACGAGCAGTACTTC. This sequence encodes CASSPEQGPSYEQYF. Variable domain in full (rest from reference TRBV5-4 and TRBJ2-7): ETGVTQSPTHLIKTRGQQVTLRCSSQSGHNTVSWYQQALGQGPQFIFQYYREEENGRGNFPPRFSGLQFPNYSSELNVNALELDDSALYLCASSPEQGPSYEQYFGPGTRLTVT.

The chain combines TRBV5-1 with TRBJ2-5; 9 nucleotides match TRBD1. Per the germline V gene, CDR1 is SGHRS and CDR2 is YFSETQ. This CDR3 has 14 amino acids. Unmatched junction bases numbered 4, after V lost 2 bases and J lost 5 bases. In DNA form, the CDR3 reads TGCGCCAGCAGCTTAACAGGGGGCGCGGAGACCCAGTACTTC. It specifies CASSLTGGAETQYF.

The chain recombines TRBV5-1 with TRBJ2-3; D may be TRBD1 or TRBD2 (7 bases each). Germline values: CDR1 SGHRS, CDR2 YFSETQ. The CDR3 has 16 amino acids. V was clipped by 4 bases and J by 0 bases, with 15 bases between them. CDR3 coding DNA: TGCGCCAGCAGCCGTCAGGGGGGGCTGAGCACAGATACGCAGTATTTT. This encodes CASSRQGGLSTDTQYF.

The CDR3 region is CASSPPGKSPYTEAFF. As DNA, the CDR3 is TGTGCCAGCTCACCACCGGGTAAATCGCCGTACACTGAAGCTTTCTTT. The gene calls are TRBV18 and TRBJ1-1, with no clear D. There are 16 residues in the CDR3. V lost 0 bases, J lost 3 bases, and 14 bases lay in between. Germline CDR1 reads KGHSH; CDR2 reads LQKENI.

The J gene is TRBJ1-1, the V gene TRBV6-5, with a possible D match to TRBD1 (5 bases). V was shortened by 6 bases and J by 6 bases, with 14 bases between the two germline ends. From germline, CDR1 is MNHEY and CDR2 SVGAGI. CDR3 length equals 13 residues. Written as DNA, the CDR3 is TGTGCCAGCAGCCAACAGGTCCCTCCTGAAGCTTTCTTT. Translating it yields CASSQQVPPEAFF.

This clone was observed a single time. The genes are TRBV4-1 and TRBJ1-4; D not certain. Between the trimmed V and J ends, which lost 1 base and 5 bases, there was a span of 11 bases. Germline loops: CDR1 MGHRA, CDR2 YSYEKL. The CDR3 is made up of 15 amino acids. This CDR3 reads CASSQGSSKNEKLFF. The CDR3 nucleotides are TGCGCCAGCAGCCAAGGGAGTTCCAAGAATGAAAAACTGTTTTTT.